Listed below are T cell receptor beta chains from one sample, sequenced in a study of shared clonotypes between healthy human individuals. Produced via immunoSEQ multiplex PCR; TCRdb's table is partial and in-frame only. The sample contains 2 million to 2.5 million clones, approximately 94% of which appear only once. The source material was naive CD4+ T cells sorted from blood. Receptors were obtained from a man aged 18 to 29 in good health. Both conserved end residues are part of each CDR3. Fields, in order: V gene, D gene, clone size, J gene, CDR3 DNA, CDR3 protein. D genes are given only for firm matches. Clone sizes are given selectively: once, few, many, or a class where the clone is expanded.

TRBV30	.	.	TRBJ1-5	TGTGCCTGGAGTGCCAACACCGACAGTTATAGCAATCAGCCCCAGCATTTT	CAWSANTDSYSNQPQHF
TRBV21-1	.	once	TRBJ2-5	TGTGCCAGCAGCAAAGGGGTTGGGAACAGGAGGTATCAAGAGACCCAGTACTTC	CASSKGVGNRRYQETQYF
TRBV2	.	.	TRBJ2-3	TGTGCCAGCAGCCTCAATCAGGCAGATACGCAGTATTTT	CASSLNQADTQYF
TRBV30	.	.	TRBJ2-7	TGTGCCTGGTTACAGGGTTCCGAGCAGTACTTC	CAWLQGSEQYF
TRBV5-6	.	.	TRBJ1-5	TGTGCCAGCAGCAGAACATACGGGGGTGGGTATCAGCCCCAGCATTTT	CASSRTYGGGYQPQHF
TRBV5-4	TRBD2	.	TRBJ2-5	TGTGCCAGCAGCCCAGGCGGGGCTAGCGGGGTCCCAGGTACCCAGTACTTC	CASSPGGASGVPGTQYF
TRBV30	TRBD2	.	TRBJ2-5	TGTGCCTGGGGGACGGGGGGGACCCAGTACTTC	CAWGTGGTQYF
TRBV5-1	.	.	TRBJ1-3	TGCGCCAGCAGCTTGGTACCGGCGGGGGGCGGCTCTGGAAACACCATATATTTT	CASSLVPAGGGSGNTIYF
TRBV7-9	TRBD2	.	TRBJ2-3	TGTGCCAGCACCGCTAGCGGGGGACCAGATACGCAGTATTTT	CASTASGGPDTQYF
TRBV19	.	.	TRBJ2-1	TGTGCCAGTAGACAGGGATACAATGAGCAGTTCTTC	CASRQGYNEQFF
TRBV19	.	.	TRBJ2-7	TGTGCCAGTAGTATAGCAGGGACCTACGAGCAGTACTTC	CASSIAGTYEQYF
TRBV30	TRBD2	.	TRBJ2-5	TGTGCCTGTGGGACTAGCGGGAAAGAGACCCAGTACTTC	CACGTSGKETQYF
TRBV6-5	.	.	TRBJ1-5	TGTGCCAGCAGTGCGGGGGGAAGCAATCAGCCCCAGCATTTT	CASSAGGSNQPQHF
TRBV14	.	.	TRBJ1-4	TGTGCCAGCAGCCCGATTAGACTGGGTGAAAAACTGTTTTTT	CASSPIRLGEKLFF
TRBV18	TRBD1	.	TRBJ1-5	TGTGCCAGCTCATACGCGGGACAGGGGGCATATAGCAATCAGCCCCAGCATTTT	CASSYAGQGAYSNQPQHF
TRBV23-1	TRBD2	.	TRBJ2-7	TGCGCCAGCGGGACTATAGCGGGAAGATACGAGCAGTACTTC	CASGTIAGRYEQYF
TRBV7-9	TRBD1	.	TRBJ2-3	TGTGCCAGCAGCCCGACAGGGGTCGGAGATACGCAGTATTTT	CASSPTGVGDTQYF
TRBV21-1	.	.	TRBJ2-1	TGTGCCAGCAGCAAACGAGGGGATCCACATGAGCAGTTCTTC	CASSKRGDPHEQFF
TRBV2	.	.	TRBJ1-1	TGTGCCAGCAGCGGCGGACGAACTGAAGCTTTCTTT	CASSGGRTEAFF
TRBV7-9	.	.	TRBJ2-3	TGTGCCAGCAGCCATGGGGCAGGAAGCACAGATACGCAGTATTTT	CASSHGAGSTDTQYF
TRBV2	.	.	TRBJ1-5	TGTGCCCAGCCGCGGTTATATAGCAATCAGCCCCAGCATTTT	CAQPRLYSNQPQHF
TRBV11-2	.	once	TRBJ2-7	TGTGCCAGCAGCTTAGATCGGGGATCCTACGAGCAGTACTTC	CASSLDRGSYEQYF
TRBV27	.	.	TRBJ2-2	TGTGCCAGCATGCGACGGGCGCGAACCGGGGAGCTGTTTTTT	CASMRRARTGELFF
TRBV25-1	.	.	TRBJ1-1	TGTGCCAGCAGCCCGACACCACTAAACACTGAAGCTTTCTTT	CASSPTPLNTEAFF
TRBV6-1	.	.	TRBJ2-2	TGTGCCAGCAGCGGGCCTCTAAAAGGCACCGGGGAGCTGTTTTTT	CASSGPLKGTGELFF
TRBV6-5	.	.	TRBJ1-6	TGTGCCAGCACCAAGGATAGGGTTGGCTCACCCCTCCACTTT	CASTKDRVGSPLHF
TRBV6-1	.	.	TRBJ1-2	TGTGCCAGCATAAGGACAGCAGCGAATGGCTACACCTTC	CASIRTAANGYTF
TRBV5-4	TRBD2	.	TRBJ2-5	TGTGCCAGCAGCAGGACTAGCGGAAGCCAAGAGACCCAGTACTTC	CASSRTSGSQETQYF
TRBV6-5	.	once	TRBJ2-1	TGTGCCAGCAGCGGGGGCTCCTACAATGAGCAGTTCTTC	CASSGGSYNEQFF
TRBV28	.	.	TRBJ1-2	TGTGCCAGCAGGAGCGTTGGGGACAATGGCTACACCTTC	CASRSVGDNGYTF
TRBV18	.	.	TRBJ2-7	TGTGCCAGCTCACCAAGCCGGTCATCCTACGAGCAGTACTTC	CASSPSRSSYEQYF
TRBV13	.	once	TRBJ1-1	TGTGCCAGCAGCCCCCCAAGTGGGGGAAGGTCCATGAACACTGAAGCTTTCTTT	CASSPPSGGRSMNTEAFF
TRBV6-1	.	.	TRBJ1-2	TGTGCCAGCAGTGAAAAAGCGGGCCTTTGGGGCTACACCTTC	CASSEKAGLWGYTF
TRBV5-1	TRBD1	.	TRBJ2-7	TGCGCCAGCAGCTTAGGGACAGGGGGAGAGTACGAGCAGTACTTC	CASSLGTGGEYEQYF
TRBV30	TRBD1	.	TRBJ1-6	TGTGCCTGGAGGAACACAGGGGGGAATTCACCCCTCCACTTT	CAWRNTGGNSPLHF
TRBV5-4	.	once	TRBJ2-5	TGTGCCAGCAGCTTGCCCTACAGCCAAGAGACCCAGTACTTC	CASSLPYSQETQYF
TRBV1	.	.	TRBJ2-5	TGCACCAGCACGTTGGACGGTCCCCAAGAGACCCAGTACTTC	CTSTLDGPQETQYF
TRBV7-9	.	.	TRBJ2-6	TGTGCCAGCAGTTTAACCTCCGTCTCTGGGGCCAACGTCCTGACTTTC	CASSLTSVSGANVLTF
TRBV4-1	.	.	TRBJ2-5	TGCGCCAGCAGCCAATTTAGCAGGGACCAAGAGACCCAGTACTTC	CASSQFSRDQETQYF
TRBV30	.	.	TRBJ2-1	TGTGCCTGGAGTGTGGGGGTTTCCTACAATGAGCAGTTCTTC	CAWSVGVSYNEQFF
TRBV4-2	.	.	TRBJ2-2	TGTGCCAGCAGCCAAGATTACCGGGCCCCCGGGGAGCTGTTTTTT	CASSQDYRAPGELFF
TRBV5-6	.	.	TRBJ1-5	TGTGCCAGCAGCTTCCGTACGGGCAATCAGCCCCAGCATTTT	CASSFRTGNQPQHF
TRBV7-2	.	.	TRBJ1-5	TGTGCCAGCAGCTTTAACAATCAGCCCCAGCATTTT	CASSFNNQPQHF
TRBV30	.	.	TRBJ2-2	TGTGCCTGGAGTGGGGGGACCATTGGCACCGGGGAGCTGTTTTTT	CAWSGGTIGTGELFF
TRBV19	.	.	TRBJ1-4	TGTGCCAGTAGTATCTCCCCTGGCTCAGGGAGGGAAAAACTGTTTTTT	CASSISPGSGREKLFF
TRBV7-9	TRBD1	.	TRBJ2-3	TGTGCCATTGGACAGGGAGGAACAGATACGCAGTATTTT	CAIGQGGTDTQYF
TRBV5-1	.	.	TRBJ2-5	TGCGCCAGCAGCTTGGGTACCGCCCAAGAGACCCAGTACTTC	CASSLGTAQETQYF
TRBV18	.	.	TRBJ1-2	TGTGCCAGCTCACCAATGGGGGGGCCAACCGTCTATGGCTACACCTTC	CASSPMGGPTVYGYTF